What follows describes a single TCR beta chain. This clonotype came up a few times. The antigen this receptor binds is unknown. Base quality data are lacking; no much larger clone is found one base away. Library construction relied on PCR. This sample was sequenced with an Illumina HiSeq 2500. TCR library preparation used molecular barcoding, with unique molecular identifiers applied to normalize quantification of the TCRbeta repertoire. TCRdb reworked the public reads: Q25 trimming with fastp, MiXCR clone assembly, productive beta chains retained. Each CDR3 protein appears once, grouped with its most common genes and DNA. Across this sample there are approximately 230,000 distinct CDR3 sequences, with more than 20% seen only once. The top ten hold about 5% of the sample. This specimen belongs to a study of T-cell reconstitution after alpha-beta-depleted transplantation in children (dated by TCRdb to 2016 to 2017). About the investigation overall: The study quantitatively tracked T-cell immune reconstitution after TCRalphabeta/CD19-depleted allogeneic hematopoietic cell transplantation in children using TCR repertoire profiling.

The germline V gene sets CDR1 to KGHDR and CDR2 to SFDVKD. There are 15 amino acids in the CDR3, from cysteine to phenylalanine inclusive. Only the CDR3 DNA is retained, 45 bases long and in frame from the first base. Clipping removes 5 bases from V and 5 bases from J, with 10 as the unmatched junction base count. This sample's treatment or condition label indicates: allogeneic hematopoietic cell transplantation with graft depleted of TCRalphabeta T cells and CD19 B cells. TCRalphabeta/CD19-depleted allogeneic hematopoietic cell grafts were given to the transplant recipients, all of whom were children. Summary of the overall study and its limitations: In some patients, the high TCRbeta diversity seen at day 60 was put down to recipient T cells and intrathymic progenitors that had survived conditioning. About two months after transplant, the apparently early recovery of alphabetaT-cell counts reportedly depended on just several hundred clones that had expanded rapidly and came from non-depleted graft cells. Hyperexpanded clone frequencies declined over subsequent months; after one year, T-cell counts and TCRbeta diversity were mostly attributed to newly produced T cells.

Here the sequenced sample was PBMCs, mostly from graft donor cells, taken 360 days after TCRalphabeta/CD19-depleted stem cell transplant. The clonotype comes from a female patient aged 2 to 10 who had a stem cell transplant for congenital amegakaryocytic thrombocytopenia, so the T cells may come from the graft donor. The chain was built from TRBV24-1 and TRBJ2-5, and 7 junction bases match TRBD1. The sequence in DNA is TGTGCCACCAGTGCGGGACAGACCGTCCGGGAGACCCAGTACTTC. This sequence encodes CATSAGQTVRETQYF.